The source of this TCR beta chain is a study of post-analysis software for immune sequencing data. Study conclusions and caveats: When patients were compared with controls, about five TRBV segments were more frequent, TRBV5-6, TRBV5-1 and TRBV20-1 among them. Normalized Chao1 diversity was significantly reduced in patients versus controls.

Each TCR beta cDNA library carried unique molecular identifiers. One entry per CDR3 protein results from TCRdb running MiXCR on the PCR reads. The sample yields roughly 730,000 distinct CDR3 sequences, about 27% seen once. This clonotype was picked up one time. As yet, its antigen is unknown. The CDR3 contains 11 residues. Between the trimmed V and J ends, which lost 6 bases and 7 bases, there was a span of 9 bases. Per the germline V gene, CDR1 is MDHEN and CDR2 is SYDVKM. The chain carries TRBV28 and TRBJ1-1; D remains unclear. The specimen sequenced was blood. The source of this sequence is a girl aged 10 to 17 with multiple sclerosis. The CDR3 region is CASRYQSEAFF. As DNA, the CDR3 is TGTGCCAGCAGGTACCAAAGTGAAGCTTTCTTT.